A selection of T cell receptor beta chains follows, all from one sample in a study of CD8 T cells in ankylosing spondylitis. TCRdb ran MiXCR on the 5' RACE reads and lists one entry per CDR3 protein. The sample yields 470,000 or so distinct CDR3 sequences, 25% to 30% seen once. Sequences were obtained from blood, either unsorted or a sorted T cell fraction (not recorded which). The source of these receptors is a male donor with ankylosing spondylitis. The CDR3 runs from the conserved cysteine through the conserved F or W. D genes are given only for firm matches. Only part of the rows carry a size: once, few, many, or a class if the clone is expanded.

TGCGCCAGCGGATTGAGTTCCTCTAGCACAGATACGCAGTATTTT CASGLSSSSTDTQYF - - TRBJ2-3 TRBV5-1
TGTGCCAGCTCCCGAGGGGGGAAAGATACGCAGTATTTT CASSRGGKDTQYF - few TRBJ2-3 TRBV6-1
TGTGCCAGCAGCCTGACTAGCGGGAGGGCGGATGAGCAGTTCTTC CASSLTSGRADEQFF TRBD2 - TRBJ2-1 TRBV9
TGCAGCGTTGGAAGGGGGGCAGGGACTGAAGCTTTCTTT CSVGRGAGTEAFF - - TRBJ1-1 TRBV29-1
TGTGCCAGCAGCTCCAGGGGTTATTCACCCCTCCACTTT CASSSRGYSPLHF - few TRBJ1-6 TRBV5-6
TGTGCCAGTAGTATAGACATTTCGGGGAATGAAAAACTGTTTTTT CASSIDISGNEKLFF - - TRBJ1-4 TRBV19
TGCGCCAGCAGCTACCAGCCCCTAGGGGAGGGGAATAATGAGCAGTTCTTC CASSYQPLGEGNNEQFF TRBD2 few TRBJ2-1 TRBV5-1
TGTGCCAGCACTGAGGAAATCTCCTATAATTCACCCCTCCACTTT CASTEEISYNSPLHF - - TRBJ1-6 TRBV2
TGTGCCAGCAGCGTAGCTACCAGGATCCTAGGGGGCATGGACTATGGCTACACCTTC CASSVATRILGGMDYGYTF TRBD1 few TRBJ1-2 TRBV9
TGTGCCACCAGTGATCCAAGACTAGCGGACGACACCGGGGAGCTGTTTTTT CATSDPRLADDTGELFF TRBD2 - TRBJ2-2 TRBV24-1
TGTGCCCTGCGGGAGATCACCGGGGAGCTGTTTTTT CALREITGELFF TRBD2 few TRBJ2-2 TRBV30
TGTGCCAGCTCACTTACCGGGAAACAGGGCTGGGGCACTGAAGCTTTCTTT CASSLTGKQGWGTEAFF - - TRBJ1-1 TRBV18
TGTGCCAGCTCACAGAAACCGGGGATGGAGGATGGCTACACCTTC CASSQKPGMEDGYTF - - TRBJ1-2 TRBV18
TGTGCCAGCAGCTTACAGGGACTAGCAACAGATACGCAGTATTTT CASSLQGLATDTQYF TRBD2 few TRBJ2-3 TRBV11-2
TGCGCCAGCAGCTTGATAGATAACACTGAAGCTTTCTTT CASSLIDNTEAFF - - TRBJ1-1 TRBV5-1
TGCGCCAGCAGCTTGGTCACACAGGGAGGGTACGAGCAGTACTTC CASSLVTQGGYEQYF - - TRBJ2-7 TRBV5-1
TGTGCCAGCAGTACAGGGAAGCAGCCCCAGCATTTT CASSTGKQPQHF - - TRBJ1-5 TRBV27
TGTGCCAGCAGCTCTAACCCGGGACAGTTGAACACTGAAGCTTTCTTT CASSSNPGQLNTEAFF TRBD1 - TRBJ1-1 TRBV7-9
TGTGCCAGCAGCTCCCCCGGGACGAGAGAAGAGACCCAGTACTTC CASSSPGTREETQYF - few TRBJ2-5 TRBV3-1
TGCGCCAGCAGCCCCCAACTGACAGATGGAAACACCATATATTTT CASSPQLTDGNTIYF - many TRBJ1-3 TRBV5-1
TGTGCCAGCGAGCGGGGGGGTCATAACGAAAAACTGTTTTTT CASERGGHNEKLFF - few TRBJ1-4 TRBV2
TGCGCCAGCAGCTTGGCCGCGACTACAGGGGGCACTGAGCAGTTCTTC CASSLAATTGGTEQFF TRBD1 many TRBJ2-1 TRBV5-1
TGCGCCAGCAGCTTGGCCGAGGGGTCGGTCCGGACAGATACGCAGTATTTT CASSLAEGSVRTDTQYF - - TRBJ2-3 TRBV5-1
TGCGCCAGCAGCCAAGATCGGGGCCGGGCGGGGGATGAGCAGTTCTTC CASSQDRGRAGDEQFF TRBD2 - TRBJ2-1 TRBV4-1
TGCAGTGCTAGAGATCAAGGCGGGCTAGAGGGGCGTGAGCAGTTCTTC CSARDQGGLEGREQFF - many TRBJ2-1 TRBV20-1
TGCAGTGCTCTCCGGGATCGGGACAGAATCTACAATGAGCAGTTCTTC CSALRDRDRIYNEQFF TRBD1 few TRBJ2-1 TRBV20-1
TGTGCCAGCTCACCACCTCTGGACAGGGGGCAGACAGATACGCAGTATTTT CASSPPLDRGQTDTQYF TRBD1 many TRBJ2-3 TRBV18
TGTGCCAGCAGCGCTATCGAATCGAACTATGGCTACACCTTC CASSAIESNYGYTF - many TRBJ1-2 TRBV7-6
TGTGCCAGCAGACGTCTAGCGGGAGAGGTCGGGGAGCTGTTTTTT CASRRLAGEVGELFF TRBD2 - TRBJ2-2 TRBV2
TGTGCCAGCAGCCAGGGACAGGGTAGGGGTCAGCCCCAGCATTTT CASSQGQGRGQPQHF TRBD1 few TRBJ1-5 TRBV4-2
TGTGCCAGTAGGGAAGGTAGCATCGGGGAGCTGTTTTTT CASREGSIGELFF - - TRBJ2-2 TRBV19
TGTGCCACCAGCAGACAGACAGGGAGCAGCACTGAAGCTTTCTTT CATSRQTGSSTEAFF TRBD1 - TRBJ1-1 TRBV15
TGTGCCAGCAGCAACTGGGACTTCGGGGCCCAGCATTTT CASSNWDFGAQHF - few TRBJ1-5 TRBV5-6
TGTGCCAGCGGGGGGATTGGAGGTTACAATGAGCAGTTCTTC CASGGIGGYNEQFF - - TRBJ2-1 TRBV9
TGTGCCAGCAGCTCTCCCCTGGAGACCCAGTACTTC CASSSPLETQYF - - TRBJ2-5 TRBV11-2
TGTGCCAGCAGCTTATTGGCCTTCGAGAACAATGAGCAGTTCTTC CASSLLAFENNEQFF - - TRBJ2-1 TRBV7-2
TGTGCCAGCAGCCGGACAGGGTGGAGAGACACTGAAGCTTTCTTT CASSRTGWRDTEAFF TRBD1 few TRBJ1-1 TRBV7-9
TGTGCCAGCAGCCAAGTGTCGGGACAGGGGGTCCGCTCTGGAAACACCATATATTTT CASSQVSGQGVRSGNTIYF - few TRBJ1-3 TRBV3-2
TGCGCCAGCAGCTTGGGGGTCGGCAGGGGAAAAGAGACCCAGTACTTC CASSLGVGRGKETQYF - many TRBJ2-5 TRBV5-1
TGTGCCACCAGCCCGGCCTCTGGGGCCAACGTCCTGACTTTC CATSPASGANVLTF - few TRBJ2-6 TRBV24-1
TGTGCCAGCAGCTTACTGGGTTCCGTTGATTCTAATGAGCAGTTCTTC CASSLLGSVDSNEQFF - - TRBJ2-1 TRBV11-3
TGCAGTGCTAGAAGGAGGGTGAATGAGCAGTTCTTC CSARRRVNEQFF - - TRBJ2-1 TRBV20-1
TGCAGCGTTGAAGATCCCCTAGCGGGAACCTACAATGAGCAGTTCTTC CSVEDPLAGTYNEQFF TRBD2 few TRBJ2-1 TRBV29-1
TGCAGTGCCCCACCGAGGGGGGGCCCTGGAAACACCATATATTTT CSAPPRGGPGNTIYF - few TRBJ1-3 TRBV20-1
TGTGCCAGCAGCGTAGGAATAGACAGAAGCTCTGGAAACACCATATATTTT CASSVGIDRSSGNTIYF - few TRBJ1-3 TRBV9
TGCAGCGTTAGAACAGCCGGGGCCAACGTCCTGACTTTC CSVRTAGANVLTF - - TRBJ2-6 TRBV29-1